One TCR beta chain is described in this entry. Its antigen remains unidentified. These data originate in a study of spatial heterogeneity in lung cancer. Overall study: Fewer alpha-chain than beta-chain sequences were consistently detected. The study, taken as a whole, reports: The study found ubiquitous expanded tumor TCRs in blood more at resection than follow-up.

Germline assignment: CDR1 KGHSH and CDR2 LQKENI. The length of the CDR3 is 12 residues. V gave up 1 base and J gave up 4 bases, with 4 bases separating them. Time point given: sample taken at primary tumor resection. Extraction of whole RNA from tumor, nontumor lung or frozen PBMC preceded unsorted sequencing. A total of over 70 untreated early-stage non-small cell lung cancer patients served as donors. Every TCR cDNA molecule carried a tag that served as a unique molecular identifier. TCRdb ran MiXCR on the 5' RACE reads and lists one entry per CDR3 protein. This table has roughly 36,000 distinct CDR3 sequences, roughly 6% appearing once.

The receptor's source is a male donor with early-stage non-small cell lung cancer. The sequencing here drew on PBMCs, taken at surgery. The chain recombines TRBV18 with TRBJ1-1; D ambiguous. The CDR3 DNA sequence: TGTGCCAGCTCACCACAGGGCACTGAAGCTTTCTTT. Amino acids: CASSPQGTEAFF.